This T cell receptor beta chain was captured in a study of follicular helper T cells after annual influenza vaccination. On the study more broadly: For some subjects, blood spans the 2013-2014, 2014-2015 and 2015-2016 annual vaccinations. Study outcomes and limitations: Plasmablast frequency change correlated with clonality change in ICOS+CD38+ cTfh.

Method: immunoSEQ multiplex PCR; TCRdb's copy keeps in-frame clones and lacks some. The sample contains thousands of clones, around 83% of which appear only once. For this clone: The antigen remains undetermined.

Time point reported: 2015-2016 season, pre-vaccination. Adults received seasonal inactivated influenza vaccine, with sorted blood CD4 subsets sequenced before and after. CDR1 and CDR2 from the germline V gene are SGHNT and YENEEA. CDR3 length: 12 amino acids. The V end was cut by 0 bases, the J end by 4 bases, with 4 bases between. The TCR originated in an adult who received the influenza vaccine. The specimen was CXCR5- memory CD4+ T cells sorted from blood, collected on the day of influenza vaccination. The chain has TRBV11-3 and TRBJ2-7; D gene uncertain. This CDR3 is CASSLDRYEQYF. DNA of the CDR3: TGTGCCAGCAGCTTAGATCGATACGAGCAGTACTTC.